Listed below are T cell receptor beta chains from one sample, sequenced in a study of shared clonotypes between healthy human individuals. Assay: immunoSEQ multiplex PCR; the TCRdb copy retains only in-frame clones and omits some. The sample carries around 700,000 clones, roughly 78% recorded once. Input material: memory CD4+ T cells sorted from blood. These receptors originate from a woman aged 25 to 39 in good health. Each CDR3 is given with its conserved first and last residue. The D gene is left open where the match is weak. A clone size is listed for some rows: how often the clone was seen (once, few, many), or a class if it is expanded.

V: TRBV4-2
J: TRBJ2-1
D: .
size: .
DNA: TGTGCCAGCAGCCAAGGGCTCCACAATGAGCAGTTCTTC
CDR3: CASSQGLHNEQFF

V: TRBV28
J: TRBJ2-5
D: TRBD2
size: .
DNA: TGTGCCAGCAGTTTATCCGCGGGAGCAGAGACCCAGTACTTC
CDR3: CASSLSAGAETQYF

V: TRBV28
J: TRBJ1-4
D: TRBD1
size: .
DNA: TGTGCCAGCAGTGGGGCTGGGACAGGGGATGAAAAACTGTTTTTT
CDR3: CASSGAGTGDEKLFF

V: TRBV7-8
J: TRBJ2-3
D: .
size: once
DNA: TGTGCCAGCAGCTTAGTCACGGGGGTAGATACGCAGTATTTT
CDR3: CASSLVTGVDTQYF

V: TRBV11-2
J: TRBJ1-1
D: .
size: .
DNA: TGTGCCAGCAGCCCCCGTGTTTCTCCGGACACTGAAGCTTTCTTT
CDR3: CASSPRVSPDTEAFF

V: TRBV6-6
J: TRBJ2-2
D: .
size: .
DNA: TGTGCCAGCACCTTCCAAGGGGGAAACACCGGGGAGCTGTTTTTT
CDR3: CASTFQGGNTGELFF

V: TRBV12-5
J: TRBJ2-2
D: .
size: .
DNA: TGTGCTAGTGGAGGTCAGGGGATAACCGGGGAGCTGTTTTTT
CDR3: CASGGQGITGELFF

V: TRBV4-2
J: TRBJ1-5
D: TRBD1
size: .
DNA: TGTGCCAGCAGCCAAGATTTGGGGACAGGGGCCAATCAGCCCCAGCATTTT
CDR3: CASSQDLGTGANQPQHF

V: TRBV28
J: TRBJ2-7
D: TRBD2
size: .
DNA: TGTGCCAGCAGTCAACCCGGGACTAGCGGACCCCCCTACGAGCAGTACTTC
CDR3: CASSQPGTSGPPYEQYF

V: TRBV6-1
J: TRBJ1-3
D: .
size: .
DNA: TGTGCCAGCAGTGAAGTTCCGGGAGGGTCAAGCTCTGGAAACACCATATATTTT
CDR3: CASSEVPGGSSSGNTIYF

V: TRBV5-6
J: TRBJ2-7
D: .
size: .
DNA: TGTGCCAGCAGCTTCAACGGACTAACCTACGAGCAGTACTTC
CDR3: CASSFNGLTYEQYF

V: TRBV13
J: TRBJ2-6
D: .
size: many
DNA: TGTGCCAGCAGCCCCTCCCGGACAGATAACTCTGGGGCCAACGTCCTGACTTTC
CDR3: CASSPSRTDNSGANVLTF

V: TRBV5-1
J: TRBJ2-1
D: .
size: .
DNA: TGCGCCAGCAGCTTGGACCTAGTGCAGTTCTTC
CDR3: CASSLDLVQFF

V: TRBV6-1
J: TRBJ1-2
D: .
size: few
DNA: TGTGCCAGCAGTGAAGTGGGTTCACAGAGAAACTATGGCTACACCTTC
CDR3: CASSEVGSQRNYGYTF

V: TRBV29-1
J: TRBJ2-5
D: .
size: once
DNA: TGCAGCGTGAGCCCGGGGTTGGACGAGACCCAGTACTTC
CDR3: CSVSPGLDETQYF

V: TRBV9
J: TRBJ2-5
D: TRBD1
size: few
DNA: TGTGCCAGCAGCGTAGGACAGGGATGGGAGACCCAGTACTTC
CDR3: CASSVGQGWETQYF

V: TRBV27
J: TRBJ2-7
D: TRBD2
size: .
DNA: TGTGCCAGCCACAGACTAGCGGGACGGTCCTACGAGCAGTACTTC
CDR3: CASHRLAGRSYEQYF

V: TRBV19
J: TRBJ1-2
D: .
size: few
DNA: TGTGCCAGTAGCAGGGGAGCTAACTATGGCTACACCTTC
CDR3: CASSRGANYGYTF

V: TRBV7-9
J: TRBJ2-7
D: .
size: .
DNA: TGTGCCAGCAGCTTAGGCGGGTCGACCTACGAGCAGTACTTC
CDR3: CASSLGGSTYEQYF

V: TRBV5-8
J: TRBJ2-7
D: TRBD1
size: .
DNA: TGTGCCAGCAGCCCCATGTGGGACAGGGGGTACGAGCAGTACTTC
CDR3: CASSPMWDRGYEQYF

V: TRBV6-5
J: TRBJ2-2
D: .
size: .
DNA: TGTGCCAGCAGTTACTCGGGAAACACCGGGGAGCTGTTTTTT
CDR3: CASSYSGNTGELFF

V: TRBV19
J: TRBJ2-3
D: TRBD2
size: .
DNA: TGTGCCAGTAGTGAACGGGGGGGTACAGATACGCAGTATTTT
CDR3: CASSERGGTDTQYF

V: TRBV4-1
J: TRBJ2-5
D: TRBD1
size: .
DNA: TGCGCCAGCAGCCAAGCGCCCGGGACAGCACCCAGCCAAGAGACCCAGTACTTC
CDR3: CASSQAPGTAPSQETQYF

V: TRBV5-1
J: TRBJ2-5
D: TRBD1
size: few
DNA: TGCGCCAGCAGCCAGGGACAGATGGGCGCGACCCAGTACTTC
CDR3: CASSQGQMGATQYF

V: TRBV19
J: TRBJ1-2
D: .
size: .
DNA: TGTGCCAGTAGTATGCGAGATGGCTACACCTTC
CDR3: CASSMRDGYTF

V: TRBV6-6
J: TRBJ2-5
D: .
size: .
DNA: TGTGCCAGCGTTCAGGACGGGGCTGGAAAGACCCAGTACTTC
CDR3: CASVQDGAGKTQYF

V: TRBV19
J: TRBJ2-1
D: TRBD1
size: few
DNA: TGTGCCAGTAGTGCCTACCCCCGACAGGGTTCCTTCTCCTACAATGAGCAGTTCTTC
CDR3: CASSAYPRQGSFSYNEQFF

V: TRBV27
J: TRBJ2-1
D: .
size: .
DNA: TGTGCCAGCAAGACTAAACTCTACAATGAGCAGTTCTTC
CDR3: CASKTKLYNEQFF

V: TRBV7-2
J: TRBJ1-2
D: .
size: .
DNA: TGTGCCAGCAGCTCAAAAGGTCGAGGCGGCTATGGCTACACCTTC
CDR3: CASSSKGRGGYGYTF

V: TRBV5-1
J: TRBJ1-1
D: .
size: .
DNA: TGCGCCAGCAGCTTGGTTGGGGCGCGGACTGAAGCTTTCTTT
CDR3: CASSLVGARTEAFF

V: TRBV7-9
J: TRBJ1-5
D: TRBD1
size: many
DNA: TGTGCCAGCAGCTCATCGGACAGGGGGGGCAATCAGCCCCAGCATTTT
CDR3: CASSSSDRGGNQPQHF

V: TRBV19
J: TRBJ2-7
D: .
size: .
DNA: TGTGCCAGGACGGTATTAACCTACGAGCAGTACTTC
CDR3: CARTVLTYEQYF

V: TRBV20-1
J: TRBJ1-1
D: .
size: .
DNA: TGCAGTGCCGCCCAGGGCCCTGAAGCTTTCTTT
CDR3: CSAAQGPEAFF

V: TRBV19
J: TRBJ1-1
D: .
size: few
DNA: TGTGCCAGTAGTACTCAGCCCCACACTGAAGCTTTCTTT
CDR3: CASSTQPHTEAFF

V: TRBV15
J: TRBJ1-5
D: .
size: many
DNA: TGTGCCACCAGCAGACAGGGTTGGGAGGGCAATCAGCCCCAGCATTTT
CDR3: CATSRQGWEGNQPQHF

V: TRBV11-2
J: TRBJ2-5
D: .
size: .
DNA: TGTGCCAGCAGCGGACGGGAGTGGATCCCCCAAGAGACCCAGTACTTC
CDR3: CASSGREWIPQETQYF

V: TRBV30
J: TRBJ2-5
D: .
size: once
DNA: TGTGCCTGGAGTCAGGCACAGGGACAAGAGACCCAGTACTTC
CDR3: CAWSQAQGQETQYF

V: TRBV7-2
J: TRBJ2-7
D: .
size: .
DNA: TGTGCCAGCAGCTTAGCCTGGAGGTCCTACGAGCAGTACTTC
CDR3: CASSLAWRSYEQYF

V: TRBV10-1
J: TRBJ2-7
D: TRBD1
size: .
DNA: TGCGCCAGCAGTGAAGGGGGCCTCGGCTACGAGCAGTACTTC
CDR3: CASSEGGLGYEQYF

V: TRBV6-1
J: TRBJ2-1
D: TRBD2
size: .
DNA: TGTGCCAGCAGTGACTGGGGACTAGCGCATTACAATGAGCAGTTCTTC
CDR3: CASSDWGLAHYNEQFF

V: TRBV19
J: TRBJ2-3
D: .
size: few
DNA: TGTGCCAGTAGTATAGTGGGCCACAGCACAGATACGCAGTATTTT
CDR3: CASSIVGHSTDTQYF

V: TRBV28
J: TRBJ1-5
D: .
size: .
DNA: TGTGCCAGCAGTTCGGGTGGCAGGGGAACGTTCTCCCAGCATTTT
CDR3: CASSSGGRGTFSQHF

V: TRBV19
J: TRBJ1-4
D: TRBD1
size: .
DNA: TGTGCCAGTAGTATATCTACCGGGACAGGTAATGAAAAACTGTTTTTT
CDR3: CASSISTGTGNEKLFF

V: TRBV11-2
J: TRBJ2-5
D: TRBD2
size: .
DNA: TGTGCCAGCAGCTTCGGATGGACTAGCGGACAAGAGACCCAGTACTTC
CDR3: CASSFGWTSGQETQYF

V: TRBV19
J: TRBJ1-5
D: .
size: .
DNA: TGTGCCAGTAGCCCCAACGAAGGGCGTAGCAATCAGCCCCAGCATTTT
CDR3: CASSPNEGRSNQPQHF

V: TRBV7-9
J: TRBJ1-1
D: .
size: .
DNA: TGTGCCAGCAGCTTAGGGGACTCGCCTAAAGCTTTCTTT
CDR3: CASSLGDSPKAFF

V: TRBV5-1
J: TRBJ2-2
D: TRBD1
size: .
DNA: TGCGCCAGCAGCTGGATGACAGGGGCCAACACCGGGGAGCTGTTTTTT
CDR3: CASSWMTGANTGELFF

V: TRBV6-1
J: TRBJ1-4
D: .
size: .
DNA: TGTGCCAGCAGTGTAACAACTGCAACTAATGAAAAACTGTTTTTT
CDR3: CASSVTTATNEKLFF

V: TRBV4-2
J: TRBJ2-1
D: TRBD2
size: many
DNA: TGTGCCACCACCGAGGGGCGGGGGTCTGTTGATGAGCAGTTCTTC
CDR3: CATTEGRGSVDEQFF

V: TRBV5-1
J: TRBJ2-7
D: .
size: few
DNA: TGCGCCAGTCGACTAGGGGGACCAGGGGCCTCCTACGAGCAGTACTTC
CDR3: CASRLGGPGASYEQYF

V: TRBV28
J: TRBJ2-5
D: .
size: .
DNA: TGTGCCAGCAGTATCGGGCGCTTAACTCAAGAGACCCAGTACTTC
CDR3: CASSIGRLTQETQYF

V: TRBV21-1
J: TRBJ2-7
D: .
size: once
DNA: TGTGCCAGCAGCCCGGCTCCGGCGAATTACGAGCAGTACTTC
CDR3: CASSPAPANYEQYF

V: TRBV5-1
J: TRBJ2-2
D: .
size: .
DNA: TGCGCCAGCAGCTTCCCCTGGGAGGCCGGGGAGCTGTTTTTT
CDR3: CASSFPWEAGELFF

V: TRBV19
J: TRBJ2-7
D: TRBD1
size: .
DNA: TGTGCCAGTAGTCCTTCTACAGGGGGGAACTTCGGCGAGCAGTACTTC
CDR3: CASSPSTGGNFGEQYF

V: TRBV7-2
J: TRBJ1-1
D: .
size: .
DNA: TGTGCCAGCAGCAAAGGAGGACAAGCGAACACTGAAGCTTTCTTT
CDR3: CASSKGGQANTEAFF